Each of the 26 T cell receptor beta chains below was sequenced from the same sample in a study of CD8+CD57+ T cells in acquired aplastic anemia. Genomic DNA provided the template from which TCR beta VDJ and CDR3 profiles were obtained. TCRdb itself ran the reads through MiXCR, one entry per CDR3 protein. The sample yields more than 200,000 distinct CDR3 sequences, over 40% seen once. Patients chosen for sequencing had CD8+CD57+ cells that had expanded, as shown by flow cytometry. The sample consisted of sorted CD4+, CD8+, or CD8+CD57+ T cells (not recorded which) from PBMCs. The receptors were sampled from a human donor with aplastic anemia.

This clonotype was recorded at least ten times. The genes are TRBV2 and TRBJ1-5; unclear D gene. Germline V lookup: CDR1 SNHLY, CDR2 FYNNEI. The CDR3 length is 13 residues. V was pared by 5 bases and J by 5 bases, with 10 bases between. The CDR3 DNA is TGTGCCAGCAGTACTACAAGCGATCAGCCCCAGCATTTT. This sequence encodes CASSTTSDQPQHF.

This clonotype was seen many times. V gene TRBV5-1 combines with J gene TRBJ1-5; D might be TRBD1 (5 bases). The CDR3 length is 15 residues. Deletions cut 0 bases from V and 6 bases from J, with 13 bases between. CDR1 SGHRS and CDR2 YFSETQ come from the germline V gene. CDR3 bases: TGCGCCAGCAGCTTGGAGGCAGGGAGCGGTCAGCCCCAGCATTTT. Its translation is CASSLEAGSGQPQHF.

About this clonotype itself: One junction end disagrees with the germline gene, perhaps due to a read error. The CDR3 protein is CACSLGGMNTEAFF. The CDR3 DNA sequence: TGTGCCTGCAGTTTGGGAGGAATGAACACTGAAGCTTTCTTT. The chain is built from TRBV28 and TRBJ1-1; D remains ambiguous. The CDR3 is 14 residues long. Germline-derived CDR1 and CDR2 are MDHEN and SYDVKM.

This clonotype was counted at least ten times. The chain has TRBV11-2 and TRBJ2-5; 7 positions agree with TRBD1. The germline V gene has CDR1 SGHAT and CDR2 FQNNGV. J gave up 2 bases and V 3 bases, and 9 bases lay outside the gene matches. This CDR3 region has 16 residues. The CDR3 region has the DNA TGTGCCAGCAGCTTTGGACAGGTTGAGGGGCAAGAGACCCAGTACTTC. This sequence encodes CASSFGQVEGQETQYF.

This sequence joins TRBV7-3 and TRBJ2-5; 9 bases line up with TRBD2. The CDR3 has 14 residues. The trim removed 5 bases at V and 5 bases at J, leaving 6 bases unmatched. The germline V gene has CDR1 SGHTA and CDR2 FQGTGA. The CDR3 nucleotides read TGTGCCAGCAGCCCTGGCGGGGGGGGGGAGACCCAGTACTTC. As protein: CASSPGGGGETQYF.

This clonotype has a count of ten or more. The CDR3: CASSIEGTAGGAFF. The CDR3 DNA follows: TGTGCCAGTAGTATAGAAGGGACAGCTGGGGGAGCTTTCTTT. The genes are TRBV19 and TRBJ1-1, with 7 bases fitting TRBD1. The CDR3 runs to 14 residues. Germline V gene sequence: CDR1 LNHDA, CDR2 SQIVND (reference sequence). Losses at the gene ends were 0 bases for V and 10 bases for J; bases not matched to a gene: 8.

This clonotype was seen at least ten times. V is TRBV7-8 and J is TRBJ2-1, with 7 nucleotides matching TRBD1. The length of the CDR3 is 13 residues. The trim removed 1 base at V and 9 bases at J, leaving 3 bases unmatched. The germline V gene has CDR1 SGHVS and CDR2 FQNEAQ. CDR3 DNA sequence: TGTGCCAGCAGCTTAGTGGACAGGTTTGAGCAGTTCTTC. It specifies CASSLVDRFEQFF.

This clonotype was seen ten or more times. This sequence joins TRBV7-9 and TRBJ2-3; TRBD1 might be the D (6 bases). CDR3 size: 18 residues. V was pared by 2 bases and J by 1 base, with 19 bases between. Per the germline V gene, CDR1 is SEHNR and CDR2 is FQNEAQ (reference sequence). The DNA of the CDR3 is TGTGCCAGCAGCTTACCCCCCAGGGGTGGGTCAGGCACAGATACGCAGTATTTT. Its translation: CASSLPPRGGSGTDTQYF.

This chain links TRBV6-6 with TRBJ2-2; unclear D gene. Germline CDR1 reads MNHNY; CDR2 reads SVGAGI (reference sequence). Trimming shortened V by 0 bases and J by 5 bases, and 13 bases separated the two germline ends. This CDR3 comprises 16 residues. CDR3 loop: CASSYSGVLGTGELFF. The CDR3 nucleotides read TGTGCCAGCAGTTACTCGGGCGTTTTGGGTACCGGGGAGCTGTTTTTT.

The CDR3 here is CSALTSGQETQYF. Written as DNA, the CDR3 is TGCAGCGCCTTGACTAGCGGCCAAGAGACCCAGTACTTC. The chain combines TRBV29-1 with TRBJ2-5; 9 bases match TRBD2. This CDR3 has 13 amino acids. The V segment lost 7 bases and the J segment 1 base; nucleotides outside the gene matches: 4. Looked up from germline, CDR1 is SQVTM and CDR2 is ANQGSEA.

CDR3 in DNA: TGTGCCAGCAGTTCCTCCAGGGGCCATAGCGGGGAGCTGTTTTTT. Residues: CASSSSRGHSGELFF. The chain uses TRBV12-3 or TRBV12-4 and TRBJ2-2; weak D call: TRBD1 (6 bases). This CDR3 region has 15 residues. Trimming cost V 4 bases and J 7 bases, with 16 bases left between them.

The rearrangement links TRBV20-1 to TRBJ1-1; D possibly corresponds to TRBD1 (5 bases). The germline gives CDR1 DFQATT, CDR2 SNEGSKA (reference sequence). There are 12 residues in the CDR3. The CDR3 DNA reads as TGCTCGGTGGGGGGGAGGGAGATTGAAGCTTTCTTT. Its protein product is CSVGGREIEAFF.

This clonotype is a singleton in its sample. The CDR3 coding sequence is TGCAGTGCTAGACCGGCTGAGACCCAGTACTTC. This encodes CSARPAETQYF. V and J are TRBV20-1 and TRBJ2-5; D ambiguous. V was shortened by 2 bases and J by 5 bases, with 6 bases between the two germline ends. CDR3 length equals 11 residues. Looked up from germline, CDR1 is DFQATT and CDR2 is SNEGSKA (reference sequence).

This clonotype showed up just once. The chain has TRBV20-1 and TRBJ1-2, with 8 bases matching TRBD1. With V trimmed by 1 base and J by 4 bases, 8 bases remained unmatched. The CDR3 contains 15 residues. Germline CDR1 DFQATT, CDR2 SNEGSKA (reference sequence). The CDR3 sequence is CSARAGQGRGYGYTF. CDR3 nucleotides: TGCAGTGCTAGAGCAGGACAGGGAAGGGGCTATGGCTACACCTTC.

There are many counts of this clonotype. The chain links TRBV10-3 to TRBJ1-2; 7 nucleotides agree with TRBD1. V was clipped by 2 bases and J by 6 bases; unmatched bases: 12. Germline lookup yields CDR1 ENHRY and CDR2 SYGVKD. The CDR3 is made up of 16 amino acids. The DNA for the CDR3 is TGTGCCATCAGTGAGAGTGAGAGGACAGGCGGGCATGGCTACACCTTC. This sequence encodes CAISESERTGGHGYTF.

V is TRBV5-4 and J is TRBJ1-1, with D possibly matching TRBD1 (5 bases). Germline CDR1 and CDR2: SGHNT and YYREEE (reference sequence). V lost 0 bases and J lost 5, with 14 bases in between. CDR3 length equals 15 residues. CDR3 DNA sequence: TGTGCCAGCAGCTTGGGGCTCTCAGGGACGACTGAAGCTTTCTTT. Amino acid sequence: CASSLGLSGTTEAFF.

This clonotype was seen at least ten times. This chain joins TRBV29-1 and TRBJ1-6; D gene uncertain. The CDR3 has 14 residues. V was trimmed by 7 bases and J by 1 base, leaving 11 bases between them. Germline lookup yields CDR1 SQVTM and CDR2 ANQGSEA. CDR3 bases: TGCAGCGCACGGACGGATTCCTATAATTCACCCCTCCACTTT. It specifies CSARTDSYNSPLHF.

This clonotype was observed many times. The chain couples TRBV14 to TRBJ2-1; tentative D call: TRBD1 (7 bases). Germline CDR1 SGHDN, CDR2 FVKESK. V was clipped by 7 bases and J by 10 bases, with 29 bases between them. This CDR3 region has 17 residues. CDR3 sequence reads: CASTPSTGIRGAGEQFF. CDR3 DNA: TGTGCCAGCACACCGAGCACAGGGATCAGGGGGGCAGGGGAGCAGTTCTTC.

The genes are TRBV18 and TRBJ2-5, with 10 bases identical to TRBD1. The V gene's germline CDR1 is KGHSH and CDR2 LQKENI. The CDR3 has 14 residues. V lost 6 bases to trimming and J lost 1 base; unmatched junction nucleotides: 2. CDR3 DNA: TGTGCCAGCTCGGACAGGGGGTTCCAAGAGACCCAGTACTTC. Its protein product is CASSDRGFQETQYF.

The rearrangement joins TRBV19 to TRBJ1-5; the D is unclear. CDR3 length equals 13 residues. Trimming left V 2 bases short and J 4 bases short, with 6 bases between. Germline V gives CDR1 LNHDA, CDR2 SQIVND (reference sequence). CDR3 sequence (DNA): TGTGCCAGTAGTATAAGTGGGAATCAGCCCCAGCATTTT. This gives the protein CASSISGNQPQHF.

Points on this clonotype: One junction end does not reproduce the germline sequence, and a read error may be involved. The chain employs TRBV24-1 and TRBJ2-1; D is perhaps TRBD2 (6 bases). CDR3 length: 13 residues. CDR1 KGHDR and CDR2 SFDVKD come from the germline V gene. This CDR3 reads CATSGGRDNGQFF. The CDR3 DNA reads as TGTGCCACCAGCGGGGGTCGAGACAATGGGCAGTTCTTC.

The chain is built from TRBV24-1 and TRBJ2-3, with a tentative D call TRBD1 (6 bases). CDR3 length: 13 amino acids. Trimming removed 3 bases from V and 9 bases from J, with 12 bases in between. From germline, CDR1 is KGHDR and CDR2 SFDVKD. The CDR3, as DNA: TGTGCCACCAGTGATAGTGGACAGTTCACGCAGTATTTT. This codes for CATSDSGQFTQYF.

CDR3 protein: CAWSAYNEQFF. The CDR3 DNA sequence: TGTGCCTGGAGTGCATACAATGAGCAGTTCTTC. The chain uses TRBV30 and TRBJ2-1; no clear D gene. CDR3 length: 11 amino acids. Germline V CDR1 and CDR2: GTSNPN, SVGIG (reference sequence). Deletions cut 1 base from V and 4 bases from J, with 2 bases between.

This clonotype was detected once. CDR3: CASSSDLGRYNSPLHF. For the CDR3, the DNA is TGTGCCAGCAGCTCCGACTTGGGACGCTATAATTCACCCCTCCACTTT. The V gene is TRBV7-9, the J gene TRBJ1-6; maybe TRBD1 (5 bases). The length of the CDR3 is 16 residues. Germline loops: CDR1 SEHNR, CDR2 FQNEAQ (reference sequence). V shed 4 bases and J shed 3 bases, with 13 bases lying between them.

The V call is TRBV19, the J call TRBJ2-7; possibly TRBD1 or TRBD2 for D (6 bases each). V lost 9 bases and J 7 bases, leaving 16 bases between the germline ends. This CDR3 comprises 12 residues. CDR1 is LNHDA, CDR2 SQIVND, per germline (reference sequence). The CDR3: CASSYGGHEQYF. Here the CDR3 DNA reads TGTGCCAGCAGTTACGGGGGACATGAGCAGTACTTC.

This chain joins TRBV7-6 and TRBJ2-6, with 7 positions matching TRBD1. This CDR3 is 17 amino acids long. The germline CDR1 and CDR2 sequences are SGHVS and FNYEAQ. The junction had 8 bases not matched to a gene; V was cut back by 5 bases and J by 1 base. Here the CDR3 DNA reads TGTGCCAGCAGCCGTGACAGGGACATTTCTGGGGCCAACGTCCTGACTTTC. Encoded protein: CASSRDRDISGANVLTF.